The 12 T cell receptor beta chains listed next were all sequenced from one sample in a study of blood T cell repertoires in COVID-19. Assay: immunoSEQ multiplex PCR; the TCRdb copy retains only in-frame clones and omits some. The sample lists 250,000 to 300,000 clones, approximately 90% occurring once. Sequencing input: peripheral blood. These TCRs come from a woman aged 30 to 39 with COVID-19, enrolled during active disease.

The genes are TRBV6-5 and TRBJ2-5, with a weak D call TRBD1 (6 bases). The CDR3 length is 13 residues. The V end lost 5 bases, the J end lost 5 bases, and 12 bases lay between the germline ends. CDR1 and CDR2 from the germline V gene are MNHEY and SVGAGI. The CDR3 is CASSRTVRETQYF. As DNA, the CDR3 is TGTGCCAGCAGTAGGACAGTTAGGGAGACCCAGTACTTC.

The V and J genes are TRBV10-2 and TRBJ2-1, with 9 nucleotides matching TRBD1. V lost 6 bases and J lost 7; bases outside the gene matches: 25. This CDR3 is 20 amino acids long. CDR1 and CDR2 from the germline V gene are WSHSY and SAAADI. CDR3 in amino acids: CASSRRDRDLVFPVFNEQFF. The CDR3 DNA reads as TGCGCCAGCAGCCGTAGGGACAGGGATTTGGTTTTCCCGGTGTTTAATGAGCAGTTCTTC.

The CDR3 reads CAWSVGQGEGEKLFF. DNA of the CDR3: TGTGCCTGGAGTGTGGGACAGGGGGAGGGTGAAAAACTGTTTTTT. V and J are TRBV30 and TRBJ1-4, with 11 bases that match TRBD1. The junction had 4 bases not matched to a gene; V was cut back by 0 bases and J by 7 bases. From germline, CDR1 is GTSNPN and CDR2 SVGIG (reference sequence). This CDR3 contains 15 residues.

The chain carries TRBV27 and TRBJ2-5; tentatively, D is TRBD2 (5 bases). Germline values: CDR1 MNHEY, CDR2 SMNVEV (reference sequence). V dropped 3 bases and J dropped 7 bases, with 12 bases sitting between them. The length of the CDR3 is 13 residues. DNA for the CDR3: TGTGCCAGCAGTTTGGCGGTAGGAGGGACCCAGTACTTC. It encodes CASSLAVGGTQYF.

The V call is TRBV2, the J call TRBJ2-1, with TRBD1 matching 9 bases. The ends lost 6 bases at V and 9 bases at J; junction bases unmatched: 12. The CDR3 is made up of 15 amino acids. Per the germline V gene, CDR1 is SNHLY and CDR2 is FYNNEI. CDR3 region: CASSELRGQGIEQFF. DNA of the CDR3: TGTGCCAGCAGCGAATTGAGAGGACAGGGGATTGAGCAGTTCTTC.

The chain joins TRBV12-3 or TRBV12-4 to TRBJ1-5; a weak D match, TRBD1 (6 bases). Trimming shortened V by 8 bases and J by 7 bases, and 12 bases separated the two germline ends. The CDR3 spans 12 residues. CDR3 DNA: TGTGCCAGCGGAAACAGGGTACAGCCCCAGCATTTT. It codes for CASGNRVQPQHF.

The J gene is TRBJ1-6, the V gene TRBV27; the D gene is possibly TRBD1 (6 bases). The CDR3 runs to 14 residues. Deletions cut 5 bases from V and 6 bases from J, with 11 bases between. Germline values: CDR1 MNHEY, CDR2 SMNVEV (reference sequence). Here the CDR3 reads CASSRGQINSPLHF. DNA for the CDR3: TGTGCCAGCAGTAGAGGACAGATTAATTCACCCCTCCACTTT.

The chain employs TRBV6-5 and TRBJ2-7; D is possibly TRBD2 (6 bases). The V and J ends lost 7 bases and 2 bases respectively, with 15 bases between them. Germline assignment: CDR1 MNHEY and CDR2 SVGAGI. The CDR3 length is 14 residues. This CDR3 is CASITPGGTYEQYF. CDR3 coding DNA: TGTGCCAGCATTACGCCCGGAGGGACCTACGAGCAGTACTTC.

The chain combines TRBV10-1 with TRBJ2-3; D gene uncertain. CDR3 length: 13 amino acids. Germline-derived CDR1 and CDR2 are WNHNN and SYGVQD (reference sequence). The V gene lost 0 bases and the J gene lost 6 bases, with 7 bases spanning the gap. CDR3 DNA sequence: TGCGCCAGCAGTGAGTCGATACGGGATACGCAGTATTTT. The encoded protein is CASSESIRDTQYF.

The chain is built from TRBV23-1 and TRBJ1-2; TRBD1 agrees at 8 bases. TRBV23-1 carries the ORF label, with uncertain function. CDR3 length: 14 amino acids. Losses at the gene ends were 9 bases for V and 8 bases for J; bases not matched to a gene: 14. Here the CDR3 reads CASLFPDRVSGYTF. CDR3 coding DNA: TGCGCCAGTCTATTTCCGGACAGGGTGAGCGGCTACACCTTC.

This sequence joins TRBV5-4 and TRBJ2-3, with 9 bases identical to TRBD1. V was clipped by 0 bases and J by 6 bases; unmatched bases: 5. The CDR3 runs to 15 residues. Germline V gives CDR1 SGHNT, CDR2 YYREEE (reference sequence). CDR3 nucleotide sequence: TGTGCCAGCAGCTTGGCACAGGGGGCATGGGATACGCAGTATTTT. Amino acids: CASSLAQGAWDTQYF.

V is TRBV28 and J is TRBJ2-5, with 7 bases identical to TRBD1. The germline V gene encodes CDR1 MDHEN and CDR2 SYDVKM. V lost 3 bases to trimming and J lost 1 base; unmatched junction nucleotides: 8. The CDR3 contains 16 residues. The CDR3 loop is CASSFRQGWTQETQYF. DNA of the CDR3: TGTGCCAGCAGTTTCCGACAGGGATGGACCCAAGAGACCCAGTACTTC. Full variable domain (rest looked up from reference TRBV28 and TRBJ2-5): DVKVTQSSRYLVKRTGEKVFLECVQDMDHENMFWYRQDPGLGLRLIYFSYDVKMKEKGDIPEGYSVSREKKERFSLILESASTNQTSMYLCASSFRQGWTQETQYFGPGTRLLVL.